This TCR beta chain originates from a study of vaccination effects on CD4 cells after COVID-19 (dated by TCRdb to between 2021 and 2022). As for the study more broadly: In the ViraFEST assay, PBMC were stimulated with viral peptide pools, and antigen-specific CD4+ T cell clonotypes were then identified by expansion using TCR sequencing. Each participant received two doses of an mRNA SARS-CoV-2 vaccine, either BNT162b2 or mRNA-1273. Two million PBMC per well were cultured in IMDM with approximately 5% human AB serum, 10 IU/ml IL-2 and gentamicin, plus 10 ug/ml peptides. In both COVID-19 convalescent patients and infection-naive vaccine recipients, the study compared SARS-CoV-2 spike-specific CD4+ TCR repertoires from before mRNA vaccination with those from after it. Altogether, 10 COVID-19 convalescent patients and several SARS-CoV-2-naive healthy vaccine recipients made up the full study. Cultures from other donors in the study were sequenced using the Oncomine TCR Beta short-read assay on an Illumina iSeq 100. Study-level results and caveats: Marked clonal contraction was observed in both infection-induced and vaccine-induced clones at late post-vaccination timepoints, consistent with waning T cell responses. Only a small number of convalescent patients were included, and no early post-infection timepoints were available, which limited the study. Among healthy vaccine recipients, nearly all vaccine-induced clones were SARS-CoV-2 mono-reactive, and just 1 of 255 was cross-reactive with common cold coronaviruses.

The V and J ends are trimmed by 4 bases and 2 bases, leaving 15 bases between them. The CDR3 has 16 amino acids, counting the end cysteine and phenylalanine. Only the CDR3 region is kept as DNA, spanning 48 bases read in frame from base 1. For CDR1 and CDR2, the germline V gene lists SGDLS and YYNGEE. Receptor amplification or capture employed the immunoSEQ multiplex PCR assay. DNA from the CD4+ T cells that had been cultured and isolated underwent TCR beta CDR3 sequencing. Under the source paper's analysis protocol: The analysis removed non-productive TCR sequences, trimmed reads to the CDR3 region, and retained only CDR3s that were 7 or more amino acids long. The MANAFEST web app was used to identify antigen-specific clonotypes by comparing expansion in peptide wells with expansion in reference cultures. To be called positive, a clone needed expansion at FDR<0.05 compared with the reference and with all other wells, an odds ratio greater than 5, and a frequency greater than 0.1% in two replicate wells. Clonotypes significantly expanded in SARS-CoV-2 spike wells and in at least one common cold coronavirus spike condition were defined as cross-reactive. CDR3 similarity was assessed by Levenshtein distance with the stringdist R package, and unrooted trees were built with ape in R 3.6.1. In TCRdb, the immuneACCESS table is reduced to in-frame sequences with V and J assigned. These tables do not hold every clone; where another copy was compared, an unresolved V gene accounts for under half, and the others remain unexplained. Clonal size and the V and J genes are those of that table, whereas D and trimming came from the DNA. The sample table shows tens of thousands of clones, and approximately 80% are seen once. The ten largest clones add up to around 2% of the sample.

On this clone: Its antigen remains undetermined. It has no much larger one-base neighbor in the sample; base qualities were not kept.

After less than 13 days of culture, CD4+ T cells were isolated with the EasySep CD4+ T cell isolation kit. The absence of prior SARS-CoV-2 infection in healthy vaccine recipients was confirmed by negative nucleocapsid antibodies before and after vaccination. On days 3 and 7, half of the culture medium was replaced with fresh IL-2-containing medium. Each peptide stimulation condition was cultured in triplicate wells unless otherwise noted. PBMC were separated from whole blood using Ficoll-Paque Plus gradient centrifugation and were then either cryopreserved at -140C or used fresh. The QIAamp micro DNA kit was used to extract genomic DNA from the cultured CD4+ T cells.

This TCR was sampled from a human donor who received a COVID-19 vaccine. The source was CD4+ T cells from PBMCs cultured without peptide, collected before COVID-19 vaccination. This chain is built from TRBV9 and TRBJ2-2; the D gene is tentatively TRBD1 or TRBD2, each matching 5 bases. The bases read TGTGCCAGCAGCCAAGGGACGGAAATAAACACCGGGGAGCTGTTTTTT. It codes for CASSQGTEINTGELFF.